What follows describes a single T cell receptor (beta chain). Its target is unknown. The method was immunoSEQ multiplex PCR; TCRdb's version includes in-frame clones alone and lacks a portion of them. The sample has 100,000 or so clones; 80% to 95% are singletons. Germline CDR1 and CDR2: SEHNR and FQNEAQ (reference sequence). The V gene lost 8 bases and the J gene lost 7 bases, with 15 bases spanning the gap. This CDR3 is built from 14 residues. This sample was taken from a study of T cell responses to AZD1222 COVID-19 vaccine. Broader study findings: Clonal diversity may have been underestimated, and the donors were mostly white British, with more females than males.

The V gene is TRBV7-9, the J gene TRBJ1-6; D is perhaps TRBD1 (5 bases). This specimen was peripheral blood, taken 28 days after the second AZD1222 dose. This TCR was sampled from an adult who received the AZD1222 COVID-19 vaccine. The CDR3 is CASAFGGGNSPLHF. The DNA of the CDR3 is TGTGCCAGCGCCTTTGGGGGAGGGAATTCACCCCTCCACTTT. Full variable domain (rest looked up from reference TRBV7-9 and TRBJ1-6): DTGVSQNPRHKITKRGQNVTFRCDPISEHNRLYWYRQTLGQGPEFLTYFQNEAQLEKSRLLSDRFSAERPKGSFSTLEIQRTEQGDSAMYLCASAFGGGNSPLHFGNGTRLTVT.